The present entry profiles one T cell receptor (beta chain) with its context. This clone was counted a few times. Its recognized antigen is unknown. Per-base quality was not reported, and no clone a single base away is much larger than it. These data originate in a study of identifying expanded T cells in peripheral blood (dated by TCRdb to between 2019 and 2020). At the level of the whole study: Technical replicates were generated by sequencing separate aliquots of the same genomic DNA pool, and four replicates were compared pairwise. General conclusions and limits of the study: The beta-binomial model significantly reduced the number of clones called differentially abundant and the false-positive rate across all healthy-donor time intervals. It was expected by the authors that biological variance in healthy repertoires might increase further over much longer intervals, such as months to years. Around 1.2 differentially abundant clones were flagged by the binomial model between technical replicates, whereas about 16.4 and 19 were flagged over two weeks and four weeks, respectively. Variance in clone template counts between roughly 2-week samples significantly increased with total template count across all healthy donors.

No immune events such as infections were documented for the healthy donors during the collection period. Healthy-donor blood repertoires served as a training cohort to calibrate time-dependent variance in a beta-binomial model of T-cell clone differential abundance. The training cohort included 10 healthy donors, of whom 3 were female and 7 were male. The donors were between roughly 25 and 70 years old, with an average age of about 40 years. Obtained from a commercial supplier, whole blood was collected from each healthy donor at three time points set about two weeks apart. Genomic DNA was extracted from unsorted whole blood for immunosequencing. TCRbeta CDR3 regions were profiled with the immunoSEQ Assay using bias-controlled multiplex PCR amplification of genomic DNA. Regarding the original processing steps: The absolute abundance of each unique TCRbeta CDR3 region was quantified after sequences were collapsed and filtered. Two models were used to test differential abundance: a binomial model (Fisher-equivalent) and a beta-binomial model that adds time-dependent variance fitted from healthy donors. Clones with fewer than 5 combined templates were excluded, and clones with Benjamini-Hochberg FDR below 0.01 were called differentially abundant. The form v = (b*log(k)+a)^2 was used to model beta-binomial variance as a function of total template count across the two samples. Entries here come from immuneACCESS through TCRdb and include only in-frame sequences with V and J called. Some clones fail to appear in such tables; in the studies checked, an unresolved V gene covers under half of the shortfall, and the cause of the remainder is unknown. V and J calls and clone size are those listed in that table; D and trimming were worked out from the DNA. The sample table shows around 66,000 clones, and 87% are seen once. Of the sample, around 4.7% falls within the top ten clones.

The germline V gene specifies MNHNS as CDR1 and SASEGT as CDR2. From the cysteine through the phenylalanine, the CDR3 covers 15 amino acids. Of the read, only the CDR3 DNA is kept; its 45 bases are in frame from base 1. Trimming leaves V shorter by 2 bases and J shorter by 6 bases, with the junction holding 3 bases beyond the gene matches. The rearrangement joined TRBV6-1 to TRBJ2-1, and 11 junctional nucleotides match TRBD2. The TCR was taken from a person aged 18 to 70 in good health. Sequencing input: blood. The DNA sequence follows: TGTGCCAGCAGTGAAACTAGCGGGAGTGGCAATGAGCAGTTCTTC. Its protein product is CASSETSGSGNEQFF.